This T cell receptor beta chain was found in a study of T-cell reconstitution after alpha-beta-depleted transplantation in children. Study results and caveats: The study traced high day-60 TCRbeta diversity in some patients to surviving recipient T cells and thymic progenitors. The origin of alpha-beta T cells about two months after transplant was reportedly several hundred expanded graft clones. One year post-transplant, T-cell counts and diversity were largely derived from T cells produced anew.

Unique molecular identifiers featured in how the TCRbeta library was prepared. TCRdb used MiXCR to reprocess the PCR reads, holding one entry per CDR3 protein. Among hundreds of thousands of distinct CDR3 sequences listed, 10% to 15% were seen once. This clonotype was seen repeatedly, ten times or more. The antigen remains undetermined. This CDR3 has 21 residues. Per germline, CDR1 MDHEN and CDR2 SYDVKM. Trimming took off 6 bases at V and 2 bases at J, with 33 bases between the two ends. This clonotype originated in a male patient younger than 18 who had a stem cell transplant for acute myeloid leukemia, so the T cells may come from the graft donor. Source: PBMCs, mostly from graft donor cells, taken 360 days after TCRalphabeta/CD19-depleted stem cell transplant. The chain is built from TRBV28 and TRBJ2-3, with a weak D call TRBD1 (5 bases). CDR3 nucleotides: TGTGCCAGCAGAAAGTGGAGCGTATCTACTGGGGCCTTATCTAACACAGATACGCAGTATTTT. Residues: CASRKWSVSTGALSNTDTQYF. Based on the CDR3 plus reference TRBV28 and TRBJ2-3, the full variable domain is DVKVTQSSRYLVKRTGEKVFLECVQDMDHENMFWYRQDPGLGLRLIYFSYDVKMKEKGDIPEGYSVSREKKERFSLILESASTNQTSMYLCASRKWSVSTGALSNTDTQYFGPGTRLTVL.